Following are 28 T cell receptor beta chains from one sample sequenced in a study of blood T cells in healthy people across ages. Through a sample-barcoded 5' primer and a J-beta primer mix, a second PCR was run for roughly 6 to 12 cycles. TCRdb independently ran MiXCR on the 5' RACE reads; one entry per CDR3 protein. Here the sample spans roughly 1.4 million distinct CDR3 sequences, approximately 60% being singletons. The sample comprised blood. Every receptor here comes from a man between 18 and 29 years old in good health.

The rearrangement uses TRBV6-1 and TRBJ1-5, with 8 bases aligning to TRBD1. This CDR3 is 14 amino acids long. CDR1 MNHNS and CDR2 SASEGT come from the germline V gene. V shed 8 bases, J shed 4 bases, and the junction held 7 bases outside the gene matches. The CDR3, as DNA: TGTGCCAGCCAGCTGGACAGGGTAAATCAGCCCCAGCATTTT. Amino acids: CASQLDRVNQPQHF.

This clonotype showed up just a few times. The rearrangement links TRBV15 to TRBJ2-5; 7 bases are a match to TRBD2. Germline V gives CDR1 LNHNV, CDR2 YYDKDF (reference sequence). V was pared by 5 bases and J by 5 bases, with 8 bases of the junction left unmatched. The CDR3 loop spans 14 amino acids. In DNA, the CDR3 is TGTGCCACCAGCCTTGCCAGCGGGGTGGAGACCCAGTACTTC. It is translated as CATSLASGVETQYF. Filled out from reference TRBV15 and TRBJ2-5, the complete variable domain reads DAMVIQNPRYQVTQFGKPVTLSCSQTLNHNVMYWYQQKSSQAPKLLFHYYDKDFNNEADTPDNFQSRRPNTSFCFLDIRSPGLGDTAMYLCATSLASGVETQYFGPGTRLLVL.

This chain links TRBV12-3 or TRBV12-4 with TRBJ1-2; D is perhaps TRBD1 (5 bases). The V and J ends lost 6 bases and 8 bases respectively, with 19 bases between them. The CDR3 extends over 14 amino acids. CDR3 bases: TGTGCCAGCAGCCAACAGGCCCCTCGGAGCGGCTACACCTTC. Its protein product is CASSQQAPRSGYTF.

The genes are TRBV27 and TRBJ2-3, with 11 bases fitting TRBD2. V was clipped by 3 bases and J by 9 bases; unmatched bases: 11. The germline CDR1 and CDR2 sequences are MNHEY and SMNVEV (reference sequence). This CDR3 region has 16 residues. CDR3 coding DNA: TGTGCCAGCAGTTTCGTTAGCGGGAGGGAAAGACGGACGCAGTATTTT. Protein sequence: CASSFVSGRERRTQYF.

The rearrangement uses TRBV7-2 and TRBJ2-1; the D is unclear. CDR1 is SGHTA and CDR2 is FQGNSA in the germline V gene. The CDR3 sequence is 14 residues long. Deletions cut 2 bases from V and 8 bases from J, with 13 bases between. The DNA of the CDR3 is TGTGCCAGCAGCTTACCTTTTTCGGGTGATGAGCAGTTCTTC. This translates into CASSLPFSGDEQFF.

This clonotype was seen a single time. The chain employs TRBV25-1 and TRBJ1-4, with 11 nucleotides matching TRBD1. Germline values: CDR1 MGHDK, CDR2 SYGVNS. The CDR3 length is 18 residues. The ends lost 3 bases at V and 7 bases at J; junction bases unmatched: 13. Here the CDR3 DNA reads TGTGCCAGCAGTGACCCCGGGACAGGGGGACCTTTGGCTGAAAAACTGTTTTTT. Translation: CASSDPGTGGPLAEKLFF. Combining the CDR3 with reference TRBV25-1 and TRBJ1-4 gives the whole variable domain EADIYQTPRYLVIGTGKKITLECSQTMGHDKMYWYQQDPGMELHLIHYSYGVNSTEKGDLSSESTVSRIRTEHFPLTLESARPSHTSQYLCASSDPGTGGPLAEKLFFGSGTQLSVL.

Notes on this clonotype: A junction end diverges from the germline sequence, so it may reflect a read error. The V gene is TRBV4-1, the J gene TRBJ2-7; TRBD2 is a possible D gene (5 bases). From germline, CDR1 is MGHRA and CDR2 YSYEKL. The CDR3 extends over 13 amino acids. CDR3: CASGQIRGLEQYF. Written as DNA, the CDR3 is TGCGCCAGCGGCCAAATCCGGGGTCTGGAGCAGTACTTC.

CDR3 in DNA: TGTGCCAGCAGCTTAGCACTAGCGGAGTTCTACGAGCAGTACTTC. This encodes CASSLALAEFYEQYF. This chain connects TRBV13 to TRBJ2-7; TRBD2 agrees at 8 bases. J lost 3 bases, V lost 1 base, and 5 bases had no gene match. Germline V gene sequence: CDR1 PRHDT, CDR2 FYEKMQ (reference sequence). CDR3 size: 15 residues.

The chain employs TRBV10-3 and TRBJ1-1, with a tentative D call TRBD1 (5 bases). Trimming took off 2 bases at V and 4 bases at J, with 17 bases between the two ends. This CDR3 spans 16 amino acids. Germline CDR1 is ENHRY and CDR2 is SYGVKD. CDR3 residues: CAISETYRGVPTEAFF. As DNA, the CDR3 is TGTGCCATCAGTGAGACTTACAGAGGGGTCCCCACTGAAGCTTTCTTT.

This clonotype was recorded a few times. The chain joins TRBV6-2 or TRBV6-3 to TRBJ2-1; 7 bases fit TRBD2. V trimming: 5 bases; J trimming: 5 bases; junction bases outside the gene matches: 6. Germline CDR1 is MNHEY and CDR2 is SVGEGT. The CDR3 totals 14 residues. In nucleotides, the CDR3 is TGTGCCAGCAGTCTCGGGGGAGGGAACAATGAGCAGTTCTTC. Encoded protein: CASSLGGGNNEQFF.

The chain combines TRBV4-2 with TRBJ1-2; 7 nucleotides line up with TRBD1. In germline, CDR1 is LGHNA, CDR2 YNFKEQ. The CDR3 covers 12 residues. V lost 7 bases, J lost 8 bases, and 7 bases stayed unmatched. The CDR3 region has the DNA TGTGCCAGCACCCAGGGGGTAGACGGCTACACCTTC. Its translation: CASTQGVDGYTF.

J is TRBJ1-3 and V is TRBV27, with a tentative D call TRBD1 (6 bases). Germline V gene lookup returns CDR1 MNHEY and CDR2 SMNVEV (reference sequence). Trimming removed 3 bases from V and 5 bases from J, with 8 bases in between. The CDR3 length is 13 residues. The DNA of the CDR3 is TGTGCCAGCAGTTTGGACAGAAGAAACACCATATATTTT. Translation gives CASSLDRRNTIYF.

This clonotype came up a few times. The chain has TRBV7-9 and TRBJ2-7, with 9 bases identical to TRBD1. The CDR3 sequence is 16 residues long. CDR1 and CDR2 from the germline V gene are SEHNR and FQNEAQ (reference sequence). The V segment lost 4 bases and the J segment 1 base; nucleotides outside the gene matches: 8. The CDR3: CASSYAYGQGSYEQYF. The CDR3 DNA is TGTGCCAGCAGCTACGCCTATGGACAGGGGTCCTACGAGCAGTACTTC.

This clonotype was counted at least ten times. CDR3: CASTEGYQETQYF. CDR3 nucleotide sequence: TGTGCCTCCACAGAGGGTTACCAAGAGACCCAGTACTTC. The J gene is TRBJ2-5, the V gene TRBV7-2; tentative D call: TRBD2 (5 bases). The germline CDR1 and CDR2 sequences are SGHTA and FQGNSA. Deletions cut 11 bases from V and 0 bases from J, with 13 bases between. CDR3 length: 13 amino acids.

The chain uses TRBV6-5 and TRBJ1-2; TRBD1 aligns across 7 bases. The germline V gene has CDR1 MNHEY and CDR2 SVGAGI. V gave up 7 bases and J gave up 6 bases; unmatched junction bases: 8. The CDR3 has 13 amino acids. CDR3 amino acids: CASTWTGADGYTF. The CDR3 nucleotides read TGTGCCAGCACCTGGACAGGAGCGGATGGCTACACCTTC.

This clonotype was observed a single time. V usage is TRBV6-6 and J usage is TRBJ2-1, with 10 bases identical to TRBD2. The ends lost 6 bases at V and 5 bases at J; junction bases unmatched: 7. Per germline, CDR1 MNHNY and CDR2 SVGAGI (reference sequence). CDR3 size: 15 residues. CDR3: CASRSLAGPDNEQFF. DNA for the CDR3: TGTGCCAGCAGATCACTAGCGGGGCCCGACAATGAGCAGTTCTTC.

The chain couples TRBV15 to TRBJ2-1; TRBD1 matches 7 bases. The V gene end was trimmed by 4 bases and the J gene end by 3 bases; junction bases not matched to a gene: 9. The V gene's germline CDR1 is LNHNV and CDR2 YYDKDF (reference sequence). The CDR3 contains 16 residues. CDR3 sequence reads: CATSTATGDRYNEQFF. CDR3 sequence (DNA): TGTGCCACCAGCACGGCCACAGGGGACCGCTACAATGAGCAGTTCTTC.

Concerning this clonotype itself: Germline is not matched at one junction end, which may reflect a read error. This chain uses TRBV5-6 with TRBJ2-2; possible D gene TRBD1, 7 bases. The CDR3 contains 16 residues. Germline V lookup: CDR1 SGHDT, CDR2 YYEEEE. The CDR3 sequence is CASSPTGIGNTGGLFF. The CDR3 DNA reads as TGTGCCAGCAGCCCGACAGGGATAGGGAACACCGGGGGGCTGTTTTTT. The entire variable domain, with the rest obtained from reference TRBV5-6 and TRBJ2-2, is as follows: DAGVTQSPTHLIKTRGQQVTLRCSPKSGHDTVSWYQQALGQGPQFIFQYYEEEERQRGNFPDRFSGHQFPNYSSELNVNALLLGDSALYLCASSPTGIGNTGGLFFGEGSRLTVL.

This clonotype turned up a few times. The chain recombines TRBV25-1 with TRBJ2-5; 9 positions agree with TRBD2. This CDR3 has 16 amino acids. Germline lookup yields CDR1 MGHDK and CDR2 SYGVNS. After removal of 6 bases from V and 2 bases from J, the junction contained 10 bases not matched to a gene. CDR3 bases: TGTGCCAGCAGCGAGATAGCGGGAGCGAATCAAGAGACCCAGTACTTC. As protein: CASSEIAGANQETQYF.

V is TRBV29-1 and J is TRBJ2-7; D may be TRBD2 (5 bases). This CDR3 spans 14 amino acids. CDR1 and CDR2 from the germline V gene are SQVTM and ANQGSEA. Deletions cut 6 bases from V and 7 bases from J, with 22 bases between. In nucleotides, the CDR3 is TGCAGCGTGGGTACCGGGCCCGATTCGGGGGAGCAGTACTTC. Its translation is CSVGTGPDSGEQYF.

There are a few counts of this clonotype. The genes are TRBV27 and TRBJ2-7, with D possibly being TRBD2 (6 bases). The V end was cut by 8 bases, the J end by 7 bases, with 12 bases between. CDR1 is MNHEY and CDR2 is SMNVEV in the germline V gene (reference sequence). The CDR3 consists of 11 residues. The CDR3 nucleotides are TGTGCCAGCTTGGAGGGCGTAGAGCAGTACTTC. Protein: CASLEGVEQYF.

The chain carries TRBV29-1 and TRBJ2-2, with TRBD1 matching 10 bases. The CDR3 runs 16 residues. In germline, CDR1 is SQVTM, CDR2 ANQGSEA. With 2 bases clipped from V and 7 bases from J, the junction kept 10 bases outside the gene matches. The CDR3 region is CSVEMGDRGYSGELFF. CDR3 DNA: TGCAGCGTTGAAATGGGGGACAGGGGATATAGCGGGGAGCTGTTTTTT.

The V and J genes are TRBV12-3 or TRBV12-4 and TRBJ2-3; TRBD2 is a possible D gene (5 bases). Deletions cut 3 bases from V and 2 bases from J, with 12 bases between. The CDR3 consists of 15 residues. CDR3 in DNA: TGTGCCAGCAGTTTGGCAGCGGCGAACACAGATACGCAGTATTTT. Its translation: CASSLAAANTDTQYF.

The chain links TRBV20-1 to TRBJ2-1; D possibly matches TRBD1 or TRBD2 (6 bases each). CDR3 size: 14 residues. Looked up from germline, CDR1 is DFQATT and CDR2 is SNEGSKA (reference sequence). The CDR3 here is CSPRGGQSYNEQFF. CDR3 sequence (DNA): TGCAGCCCACGTGGGGGGCAATCCTACAATGAGCAGTTCTTC.

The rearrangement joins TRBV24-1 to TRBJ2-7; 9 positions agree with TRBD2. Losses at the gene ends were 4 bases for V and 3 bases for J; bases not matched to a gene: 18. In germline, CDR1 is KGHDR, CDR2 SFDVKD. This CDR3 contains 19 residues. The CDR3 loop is CATSESLASGAISFYEQYF. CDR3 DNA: TGTGCCACCAGTGAGTCCTTGGCTAGCGGGGCGATCTCCTTCTACGAGCAGTACTTC.

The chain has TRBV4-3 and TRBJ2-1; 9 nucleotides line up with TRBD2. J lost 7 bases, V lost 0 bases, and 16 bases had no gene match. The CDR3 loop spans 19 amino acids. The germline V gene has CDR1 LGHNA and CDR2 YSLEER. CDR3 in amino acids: CASSQDRSGAGGALNEQFF. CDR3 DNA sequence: TGCGCCAGCAGCCAAGATAGGTCCGGCGCGGGGGGGGCTCTGAATGAGCAGTTCTTC.

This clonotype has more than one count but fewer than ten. CDR3 protein: CASSYRGRSSLGYEQYF. The CDR3 DNA follows: TGTGCCAGCAGTTACCGCGGACGGAGCTCGCTGGGCTACGAGCAGTACTTC. The chain uses TRBV6-2 or TRBV6-3 and TRBJ2-7; D remains ambiguous. CDR1 and CDR2 (germline): MNHEY, SVGEGT. The ends were cut back, 2 bases at V and 3 bases at J, with 20 bases in the middle. The CDR3 runs 17 residues.

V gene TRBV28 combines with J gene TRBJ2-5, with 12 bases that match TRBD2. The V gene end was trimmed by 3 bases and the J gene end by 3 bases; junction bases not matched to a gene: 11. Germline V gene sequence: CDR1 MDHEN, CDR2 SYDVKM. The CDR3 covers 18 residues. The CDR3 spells CASSLGWTSGERKETQYF. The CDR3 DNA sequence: TGTGCCAGCAGTTTGGGGTGGACTAGCGGGGAGCGAAAAGAGACCCAGTACTTC.